This T cell receptor beta chain was documented in a study of CD8+ T cells in alopecia areata. About the research overall: Administration of oral tofacitinib to treated patients was at 5 to 10 mg twice daily.

Extraction of RNA preceded its reverse transcription into cDNA, which served as the sequencing template. Generated by immunoSEQ multiplex PCR, the TCRdb table keeps only in-frame clones and is missing some. The sample consists of a few hundred thousand clones, more than 30% of them appearing once. Trimming took 3 bases from V and 1 from J; bases not matched to a gene: 6. The CDR3 runs to 16 residues. In germline, CDR1 is SGHRS, CDR2 YFSETQ. As to treatment: oral pan-JAK inhibitor, 5-10 mg twice daily. It was from alopecia areata patients that lesional scalp punch biopsies and peripheral blood were collected. This clone was detected a few times.

This receptor was identified in a human donor with alopecia areata. V and J are TRBV5-1 and TRBJ1-3; 8 bases fit TRBD1. The sequencing used CD4+ T cells sorted from blood, collected at approximately week 30, from a patient treated with tofacitinib. CDR3 sequence reads: CASSSDRGASGNTIYF. The CDR3, as DNA: TGCGCCAGCAGCTCTGACAGGGGAGCATCTGGAAACACCATATATTTT.